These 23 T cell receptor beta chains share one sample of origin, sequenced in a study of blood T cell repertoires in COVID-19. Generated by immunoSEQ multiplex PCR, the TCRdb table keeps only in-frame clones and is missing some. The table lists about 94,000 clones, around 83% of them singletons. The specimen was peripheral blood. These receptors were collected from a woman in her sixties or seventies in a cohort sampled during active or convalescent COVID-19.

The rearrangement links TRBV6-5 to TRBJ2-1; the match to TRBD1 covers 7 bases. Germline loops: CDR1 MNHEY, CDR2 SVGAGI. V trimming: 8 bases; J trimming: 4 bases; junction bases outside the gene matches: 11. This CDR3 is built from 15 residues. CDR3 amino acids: CASSDSGQAYNEQFF. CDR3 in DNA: TGTGCCAGCTCCGACTCTGGACAGGCTTACAATGAGCAGTTCTTC.

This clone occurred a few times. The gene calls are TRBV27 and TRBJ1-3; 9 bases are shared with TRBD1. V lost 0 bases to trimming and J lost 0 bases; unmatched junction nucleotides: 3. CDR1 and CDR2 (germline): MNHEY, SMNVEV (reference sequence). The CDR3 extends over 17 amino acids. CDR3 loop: CASSLSGTGLSGNTIYF. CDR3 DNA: TGTGCCAGCAGTTTATCCGGGACAGGGCTCTCTGGAAACACCATATATTTT.

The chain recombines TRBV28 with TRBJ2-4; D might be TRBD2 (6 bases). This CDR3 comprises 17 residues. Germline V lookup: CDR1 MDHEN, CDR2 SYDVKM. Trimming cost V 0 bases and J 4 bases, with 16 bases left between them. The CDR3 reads CASSLWWAGTRKNIQYF. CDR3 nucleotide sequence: TGTGCCAGCAGTTTATGGTGGGCGGGGACCAGGAAAAACATTCAGTACTTC.

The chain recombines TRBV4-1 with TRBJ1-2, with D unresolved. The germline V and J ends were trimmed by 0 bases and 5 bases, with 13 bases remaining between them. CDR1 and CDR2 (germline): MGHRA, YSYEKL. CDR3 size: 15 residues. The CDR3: CASSQDRQSSYGYTF. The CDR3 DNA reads TGCGCCAGCAGCCAAGATCGTCAGTCTAGTTATGGCTACACCTTC.

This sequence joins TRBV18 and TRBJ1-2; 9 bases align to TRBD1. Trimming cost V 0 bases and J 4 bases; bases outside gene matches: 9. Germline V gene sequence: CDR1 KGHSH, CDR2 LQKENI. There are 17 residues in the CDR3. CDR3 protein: CASSPPVVGQGFYGYTF. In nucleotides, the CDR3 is TGTGCCAGCTCACCACCGGTGGTGGGACAGGGATTCTATGGCTACACCTTC.

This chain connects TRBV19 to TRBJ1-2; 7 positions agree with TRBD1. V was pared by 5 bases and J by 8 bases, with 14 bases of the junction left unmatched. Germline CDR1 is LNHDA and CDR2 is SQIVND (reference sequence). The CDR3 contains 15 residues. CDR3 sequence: CASSPREGGLMGYTF. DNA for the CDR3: TGTGCCAGTAGTCCCCGGGAAGGGGGCTTAATGGGCTACACCTTC.

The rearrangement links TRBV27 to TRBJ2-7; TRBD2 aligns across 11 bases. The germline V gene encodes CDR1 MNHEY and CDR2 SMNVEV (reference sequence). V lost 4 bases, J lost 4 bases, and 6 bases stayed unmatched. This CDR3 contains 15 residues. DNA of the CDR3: TGTGCCAGCAGTTCCCCTAGCGGGGGGCCGTACGAGCAGTACTTC. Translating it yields CASSSPSGGPYEQYF.

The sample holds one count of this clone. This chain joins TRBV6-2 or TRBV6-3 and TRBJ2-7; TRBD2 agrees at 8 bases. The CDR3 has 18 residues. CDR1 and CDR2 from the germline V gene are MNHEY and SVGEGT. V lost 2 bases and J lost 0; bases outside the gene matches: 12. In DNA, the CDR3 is TGTGCCAGCAGTTACCGAGGACTAGCCAGATCTAGCTCCTACGAGCAGTACTTC. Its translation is CASSYRGLARSSSYEQYF.

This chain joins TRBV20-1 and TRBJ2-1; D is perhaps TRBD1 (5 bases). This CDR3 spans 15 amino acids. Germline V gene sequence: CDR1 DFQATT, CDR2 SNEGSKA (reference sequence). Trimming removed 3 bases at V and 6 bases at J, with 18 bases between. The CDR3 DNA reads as TGCAGTGCTAGTTCTTGGCAGGGTCTTGGCAATGAGCAGTTCTTC. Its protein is CSASSWQGLGNEQFF.

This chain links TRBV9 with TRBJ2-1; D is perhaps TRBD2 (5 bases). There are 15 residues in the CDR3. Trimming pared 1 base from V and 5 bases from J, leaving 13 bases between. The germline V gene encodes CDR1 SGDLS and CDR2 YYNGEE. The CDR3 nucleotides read TGTGCCAGCAGCGTATGGCTAGCCAGAAACAATGAGCAGTTCTTC. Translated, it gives CASSVWLARNNEQFF. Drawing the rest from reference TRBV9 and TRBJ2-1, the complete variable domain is DSGVTQTPKHLITATGQRVTLRCSPRSGDLSVYWYQQSLDQGLQFLIQYYNGEERAKGNILERFSAQQFPDLHSELNLSSLELGDSALYFCASSVWLARNNEQFFGPGTRLTVL.

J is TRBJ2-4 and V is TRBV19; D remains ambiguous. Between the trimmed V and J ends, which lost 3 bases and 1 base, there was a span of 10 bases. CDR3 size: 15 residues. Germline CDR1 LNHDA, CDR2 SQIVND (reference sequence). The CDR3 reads CASSISSAAKNIQYF. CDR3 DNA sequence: TGTGCCAGTAGTATTTCTAGTGCGGCCAAAAACATTCAGTACTTC. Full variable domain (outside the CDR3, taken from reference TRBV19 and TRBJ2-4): DGGITQSPKYLFRKEGQNVTLSCEQNLNHDAMYWYRQDPGQGLRLIYYSQIVNDFQKGDIAEGYSVSREKKESFPLTVTSAQKNPTAFYLCASSISSAAKNIQYFGAGTRLSVL.

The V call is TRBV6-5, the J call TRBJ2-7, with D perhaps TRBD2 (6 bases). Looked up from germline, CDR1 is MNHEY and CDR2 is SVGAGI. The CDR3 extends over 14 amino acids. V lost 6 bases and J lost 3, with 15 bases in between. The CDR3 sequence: CASSPGLGFYEQYF. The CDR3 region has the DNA TGTGCCAGCAGCCCGGGACTGGGGTTCTACGAGCAGTACTTC.

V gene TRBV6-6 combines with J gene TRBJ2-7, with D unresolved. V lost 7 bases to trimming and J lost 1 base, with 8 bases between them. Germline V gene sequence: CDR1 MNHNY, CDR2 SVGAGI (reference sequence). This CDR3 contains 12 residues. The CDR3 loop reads CASTGSSYEQYF. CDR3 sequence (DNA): TGTGCCAGCACTGGCAGTTCCTACGAGCAGTACTTC.

This CDR3 is CASSPQGFPLHF. The CDR3 DNA sequence: TGTGCCAGCAGTCCACAGGGCTTCCCCCTCCACTTT. This rearrangement joins TRBV2 to TRBJ1-6; D perhaps matches TRBD1 (6 bases). The germline V gene has CDR1 SNHLY and CDR2 FYNNEI. The ends were cut back, 5 bases at V and 13 bases at J, with 12 bases in the middle. This CDR3 is built from 12 residues.

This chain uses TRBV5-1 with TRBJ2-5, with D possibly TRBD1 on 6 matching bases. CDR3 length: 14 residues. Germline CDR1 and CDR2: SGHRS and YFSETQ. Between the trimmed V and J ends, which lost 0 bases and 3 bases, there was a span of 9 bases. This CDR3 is CASSLDRVEETQYF. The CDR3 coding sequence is TGCGCCAGCAGCTTGGACAGGGTGGAAGAGACCCAGTACTTC.

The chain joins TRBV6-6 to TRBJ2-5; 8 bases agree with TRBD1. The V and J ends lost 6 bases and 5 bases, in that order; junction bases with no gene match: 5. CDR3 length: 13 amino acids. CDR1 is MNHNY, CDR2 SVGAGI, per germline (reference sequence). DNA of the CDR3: TGTGCCAGCAGCAGGGGGCAGAGGGAGACCCAGTACTTC. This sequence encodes CASSRGQRETQYF.

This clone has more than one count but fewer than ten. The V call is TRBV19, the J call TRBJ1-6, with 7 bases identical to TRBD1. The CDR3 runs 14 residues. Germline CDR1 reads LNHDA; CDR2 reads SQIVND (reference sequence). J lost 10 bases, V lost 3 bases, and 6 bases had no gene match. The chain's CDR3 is CASSIAQGESPLHF. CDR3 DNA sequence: TGTGCCAGTAGTATCGCCCAGGGGGAGTCACCCCTCCACTTT.

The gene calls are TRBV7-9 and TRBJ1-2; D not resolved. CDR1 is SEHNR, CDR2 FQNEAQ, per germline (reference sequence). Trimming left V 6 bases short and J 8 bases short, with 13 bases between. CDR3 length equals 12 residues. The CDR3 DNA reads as TGTGCCAGCAGTCCGGGGAGTTGGGGCTACACCTTC. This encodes CASSPGSWGYTF.

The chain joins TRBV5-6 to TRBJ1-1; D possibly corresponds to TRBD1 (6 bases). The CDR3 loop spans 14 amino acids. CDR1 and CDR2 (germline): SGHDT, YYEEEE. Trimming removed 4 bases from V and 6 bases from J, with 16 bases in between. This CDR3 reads CASSQQGGAPEAFF. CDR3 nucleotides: TGTGCCAGCAGCCAACAGGGTGGGGCCCCTGAAGCTTTCTTT.

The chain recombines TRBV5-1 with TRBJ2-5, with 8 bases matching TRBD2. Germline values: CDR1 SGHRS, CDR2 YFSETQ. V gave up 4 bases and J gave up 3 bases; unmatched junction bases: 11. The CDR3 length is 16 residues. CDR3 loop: CASSETSGGNEETQYF. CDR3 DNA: TGCGCCAGCAGCGAAACTAGCGGAGGTAATGAAGAGACCCAGTACTTC.

CDR3 loop: CASSSGLGYEQYF. The CDR3, as DNA: TGCGCCAGCAGCTCAGGGCTTGGCTACGAGCAGTACTTC. The rearrangement links TRBV5-1 to TRBJ2-7; tentatively, D is TRBD1 (5 bases). The V gene lost 3 bases and the J gene lost 3 bases, with 10 bases spanning the gap. The CDR3 is 13 residues long. Per germline, CDR1 SGHRS and CDR2 YFSETQ.

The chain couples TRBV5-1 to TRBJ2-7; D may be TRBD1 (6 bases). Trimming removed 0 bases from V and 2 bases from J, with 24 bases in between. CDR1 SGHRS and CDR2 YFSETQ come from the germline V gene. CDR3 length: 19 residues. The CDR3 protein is CASSLGGTGYLTLAYEQYF. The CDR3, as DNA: TGCGCCAGCAGCTTGGGGGGCACAGGGTACCTAACCTTGGCCTACGAGCAGTACTTC.

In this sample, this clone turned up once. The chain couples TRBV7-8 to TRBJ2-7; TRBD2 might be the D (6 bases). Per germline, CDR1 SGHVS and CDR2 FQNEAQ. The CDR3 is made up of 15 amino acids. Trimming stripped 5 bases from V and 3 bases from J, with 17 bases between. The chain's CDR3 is CASSPALGLYYEQYF. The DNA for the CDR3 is TGTGCCAGCAGCCCCGCATTGGGACTTTACTACGAGCAGTACTTC.